This record concerns one T cell receptor (beta chain) sequence. The data belong to a study of shared clonotypes between healthy human individuals. TCRdb's table, derived via immunoSEQ multiplex PCR, lists solely in-frame clones and lacks some. The sample gives a few million clones, roughly 95% of which show up once; around 0.13% is in the top ten. Between the trimmed V and J ends, which lost 7 bases and 8 bases, there was a span of 20 bases. The CDR3 extends over 14 amino acids. Germline V gene lookup returns CDR1 MNHEY and CDR2 SMNVEV (reference sequence). This sequence was found in a young man in good health. The sequenced material came from naive CD4+ T cells sorted from blood. The subset is: CD45RA+ positively selected. The chain joins TRBV27 to TRBJ1-2; D uncertain. The CDR3 bases are TGTGCCAGCACTTGGTCCGGGATGGACGGAGGCTACACCTTC. Amino acids: CASTWSGMDGGYTF.